Included here is one T cell receptor beta chain sequence, with context. What it binds is unknown. Trimming cost V 7 bases and J 4 bases; bases outside gene matches: 6. There are 14 residues in the CDR3. From germline, CDR1 is SNHLY and CDR2 FYNNEI. Generated by immunoSEQ multiplex PCR, the TCRdb table keeps only in-frame clones and is missing some. The top ten clones hold about 17% of a sample with about 130,000 clones, roughly 85% of them seen once. This specimen comes from a study of T cell responses to AZD1222 COVID-19 vaccine. Study-level points and caveats: Reportedly, nearly half of unique spike TCRs recognized epitopes outside B.1.351/B.1.1.7 mutations. Elevations in Spike-specific TCR breadth and depth followed administration of two AZD1222 doses. Possibly, clonal diversity was underestimated; donors were largely white British and included more females.

The origin of this receptor is an adult in good health. The rearrangement joins TRBV2 to TRBJ2-3; 9 bases match TRBD2. The source material was peripheral blood, sampled on day 0 of MenACWY control vaccination. CDR3 DNA: TGTGCCAGCACTGGACTAGCGTATGCAGATACGCAGTATTTT. It translates to CASTGLAYADTQYF.